This entry concerns a single T cell receptor (beta chain). No antigen is known for it. Vbeta (60) and Jbeta (13) primers were used in the PCR. Profiling relied on immunoSEQ multiplex PCR, and the TCRdb table lists in-frame clones only, not all of them. The sample holds 150,000 to 200,000 clones; around three quarters are singletons and the top ten take 1%. This sample was included in a study of cytomegalovirus exposure and HLA in healthy donors. Study findings and constraints: Evidence from a later analysis indicated that most CMV-associated TCR beta chains looked HLA-restricted. The study flagged around 150 TCR beta chains as cytomegalovirus-associated.

Donors were ostensibly healthy at sampling, although undocumented immune exposures were probable. This CDR3 is built from 16 residues. Per the germline V gene, CDR1 is LNHDA and CDR2 is SQIVND (reference sequence). V lost 3 bases and J 6 bases, leaving 18 bases between the germline ends. The source of this sequence is a woman aged 50 to 60 in good health and CMV-seropositive. V gene TRBV19 combines with J gene TRBJ1-5, with D perhaps TRBD1 (6 bases). Sample: PBMCs. CDR3 protein: CASSMPRSEGGQPQHF. CDR3 nucleotides: TGTGCCAGTAGTATGCCCAGGTCAGAAGGGGGTCAGCCCCAGCATTTT.